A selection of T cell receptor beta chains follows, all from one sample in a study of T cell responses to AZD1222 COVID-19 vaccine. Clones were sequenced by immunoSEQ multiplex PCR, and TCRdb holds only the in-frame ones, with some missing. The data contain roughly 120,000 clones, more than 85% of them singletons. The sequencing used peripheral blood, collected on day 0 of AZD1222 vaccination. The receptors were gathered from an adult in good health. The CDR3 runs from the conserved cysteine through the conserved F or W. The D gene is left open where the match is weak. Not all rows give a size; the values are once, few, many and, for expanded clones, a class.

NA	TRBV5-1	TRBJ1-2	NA	TGCGCCAGCAGCTTGGAGGGTAGGCGGGGGACTAACTATGGCTACACCTTC	CASSLEGRRGTNYGYTF
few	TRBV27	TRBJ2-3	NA	TGTGCCAGCAGTTTCTCTAGCGCAGATACGCAGTATTTT	CASSFSSADTQYF
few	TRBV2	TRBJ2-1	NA	TGTGCCAGCAGTGAAGGATTCTACAATGAGCAGTTCTTC	CASSEGFYNEQFF
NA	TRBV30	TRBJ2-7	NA	TGTGCCTGGGAGACAGTGGCCGAGCAGTACTTC	CAWETVAEQYF
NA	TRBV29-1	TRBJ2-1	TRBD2	TGCAGCGTCATAGCGGGGAGTTACAATGAGCAGTTCTTC	CSVIAGSYNEQFF
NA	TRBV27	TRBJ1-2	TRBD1	TGTGCCAGCAGTTTAAGTCCCGGGACAGGGAACTATGGCTACACCTTC	CASSLSPGTGNYGYTF
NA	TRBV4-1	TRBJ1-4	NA	TGCGCCAGCAGCCAAATCCGGGTCGAGGAAAAACTGTTTTTT	CASSQIRVEEKLFF
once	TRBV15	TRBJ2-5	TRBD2	TGTGCCACCAGCACGGGACTAGCGGGAGCAACGGAGACCCAGTACTTC	CATSTGLAGATETQYF
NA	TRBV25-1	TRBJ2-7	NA	TGTGCCAGCAGCCGGGTCGCCTACGAGCAGTACTTC	CASSRVAYEQYF
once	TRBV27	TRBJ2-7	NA	TGTGCCAGCAGTCTCTACCCATGGCTAGTAGCCTACGAGCAGTACTTC	CASSLYPWLVAYEQYF
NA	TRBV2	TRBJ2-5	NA	TGTGCCAGCAGTGGGAGGGTGGGGGAGACCCAGTACTTC	CASSGRVGETQYF
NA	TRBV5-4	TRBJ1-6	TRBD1	TGTGCCAGCAGCTTGGTACCAGGGGGTAGGGATTCACCCCTCCACTTT	CASSLVPGGRDSPLHF
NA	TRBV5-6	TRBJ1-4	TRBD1	TGTGCCAGCAGCGCAGGACAGGGGAGAGACGAAAAACTGTTTTTT	CASSAGQGRDEKLFF
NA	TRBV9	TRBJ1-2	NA	TGTGCCAGCGGAAACATGATTACAACATCTAACTATGGCTACACCTTC	CASGNMITTSNYGYTF
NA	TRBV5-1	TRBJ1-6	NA	TGCGCCAGCAGAATAAGGGATTTAGGGTCACCCCTCCACTTT	CASRIRDLGSPLHF
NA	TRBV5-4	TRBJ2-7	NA	TGTGCCAGCCGGCGCAAAGGACGGACCTACGAGCAGTACTTC	CASRRKGRTYEQYF
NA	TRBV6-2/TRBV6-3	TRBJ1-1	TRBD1	TGTGCCAGCAGTCGACTACAGGGGTCGAACACTGAAGCTTTCTTT	CASSRLQGSNTEAFF
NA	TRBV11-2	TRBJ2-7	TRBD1	TGTGCCAGCAGCTCAGGGGGCTCTACCTACGAGCAGTACTTC	CASSSGGSTYEQYF
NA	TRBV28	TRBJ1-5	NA	TGTGCCAGCAGTTCCGACAGTAGCAATCAGCCCCAGCATTTT	CASSSDSSNQPQHF
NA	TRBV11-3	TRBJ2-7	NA	TGTGCCAGCAGCCCACTCATGAGCTCCTACGAGCAGTACTTC	CASSPLMSSYEQYF
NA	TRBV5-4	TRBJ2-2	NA	TGTGCCAGCAGATCTGGGCCCCTGAACACCGGGGAGCTGTTTTTT	CASRSGPLNTGELFF
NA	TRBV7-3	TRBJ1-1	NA	TGTGCCAGCAGCTTAACCGTTAACACTGAAGCTTTCTTT	CASSLTVNTEAFF
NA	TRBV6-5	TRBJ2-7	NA	TGTGCCAGCGGACAAATTGCCGGGACAATATACGAGCAGTACTTC	CASGQIAGTIYEQYF
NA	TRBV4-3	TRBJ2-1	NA	TGCGCCAGCAGCCAAGCCTCGGGTCTCGGATCCTACAATGAGCAGTTCTTC	CASSQASGLGSYNEQFF
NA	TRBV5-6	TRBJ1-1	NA	TGTGCCAGCAGCTTGGCCCTAGGGCTACAGAACACTGAAGCTTTCTTT	CASSLALGLQNTEAFF
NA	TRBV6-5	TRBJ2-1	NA	TGTGCCAGCAGCCCCTTCTTAGGGGGGGGCAATGAGCAGTTCTTC	CASSPFLGGGNEQFF
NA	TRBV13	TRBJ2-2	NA	TGTGCCAGCAGCAACCGTGCCGCGGCGAGGACCGGGGAGCTGTTTTTT	CASSNRAAARTGELFF
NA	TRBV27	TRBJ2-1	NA	TGTGCCAGCAGCCAGAAGTCCTACAATGAGCAGTTCTTC	CASSQKSYNEQFF
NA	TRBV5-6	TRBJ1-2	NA	TGTGCCAGCAAAGGCTATGGCTACACCTTC	CASKGYGYTF
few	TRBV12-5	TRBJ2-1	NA	TGTGCTAGTGGTTCGCAACAGGGTGACGGCTCCTACAATGAGCAGTTCTTC	CASGSQQGDGSYNEQFF
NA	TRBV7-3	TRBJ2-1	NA	TGTGCCAGCAGCTTAAATTCGGGACAAGTATACAATGAGCAGTTCTTC	CASSLNSGQVYNEQFF
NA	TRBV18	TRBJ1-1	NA	TGTGCCAGCTCACCACAAACCAAGAACACTGAAGCTTTCTTT	CASSPQTKNTEAFF
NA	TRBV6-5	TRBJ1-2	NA	TGTGCCACCAAACAGGGAAGGAACTATGGCTACACCTTC	CATKQGRNYGYTF
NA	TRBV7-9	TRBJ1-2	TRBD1	TGTGCCAGCAGCTTAGGCCCCCTGGGACAGAGAGATTGGACCTTC	CASSLGPLGQRDWTF
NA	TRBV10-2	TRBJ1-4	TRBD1	TGCGCCAGCAGCGATAAGTCCGGGACAGGTTCTGAAAAACTGTTTTTT	CASSDKSGTGSEKLFF
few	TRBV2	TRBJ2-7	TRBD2	TGTGCCAGCTCTGCCCAGCGGGACTCCTACGAGCAGTACTTC	CASSAQRDSYEQYF
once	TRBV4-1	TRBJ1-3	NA	TGCGCCAGCAGCCAAGTCCACAGGGTTGAAGGAAACACCATATATTTT	CASSQVHRVEGNTIYF